The rows below give T cell receptor beta chains drawn from one sample of a study of shared clonotypes between healthy human individuals. Assay: immunoSEQ multiplex PCR; the TCRdb copy retains only in-frame clones and omits some. The table includes about 1 million clones, around 74% detected once. The sample taken for sequencing was memory CD4+ T cells sorted from blood. The source is a man aged 18 to 30 in good health. Each CDR3 is given with its conserved first and last residue. The order of the fields is clone size, V gene, J gene, D gene, CDR3 protein, CDR3 DNA. D genes are given only for firm matches. Clone size is given for some rows only: seen once, a few or many times, or a class if the clone is expanded.

>once|TRBV5-4|TRBJ2-2|TRBD2
CASSPRGAGVNTGELFF
TGTGCCAGCAGCCCTCGGGGAGCGGGGGTGAACACCGGGGAGCTGTTTTTT
>.|TRBV5-1|TRBJ2-1|TRBD2
CASSSRWGGNNEQFF
TGCGCCAGCAGCTCCCGCTGGGGGGGGAACAATGAGCAGTTCTTC
>.|TRBV5-1|TRBJ2-3|.
CASSLDGTYTDTQYF
TGCGCCAGCAGCTTGGACGGGACCTACACAGATACGCAGTATTTT
>.|TRBV6-6|TRBJ2-7|.
CASSWGSYEQYF
TGTGCCAGCAGTTGGGGTTCCTACGAGCAGTACTTC
>.|TRBV5-1|TRBJ2-5|TRBD2
CASGSGSQETQYF
TGCGCCAGCGGTAGCGGGAGCCAAGAGACCCAGTACTTC
>once|TRBV30|TRBJ1-2|.
CAWSVGGRAYGYTF
TGTGCCTGGAGTGTAGGCGGCAGGGCCTATGGCTACACCTTC
>.|TRBV2|TRBJ2-1|.
CASSEGGGGDEQFF
TGTGCCAGCAGTGAAGGGGGAGGGGGTGATGAGCAGTTCTTC
>.|TRBV18|TRBJ2-5|.
CASSSQLGETQYF
TGTGCCAGCTCATCTCAGCTGGGGGAGACCCAGTACTTC
>.|TRBV5-1|TRBJ2-2|.
CASSLVAGANTGELFF
TGCGCCAGCAGCTTGGTGGCAGGAGCGAACACCGGGGAGCTGTTTTTT
>many|TRBV5-1|TRBJ2-1|TRBD1
CASSHGTSGQQQFF
TGCGCCAGCAGCCACGGGACGTCGGGACAGCAGCAGTTCTTC
>.|TRBV7-3|TRBJ2-1|.
CASSLDSNPSNEQFF
TGTGCCAGCAGCTTGGATTCAAATCCATCCAATGAGCAGTTCTTC
>.|TRBV5-1|TRBJ2-7|.
CASIEGGGGPYEQYF
TGCGCCAGCATCGAAGGGGGCGGGGGCCCCTACGAGCAGTACTTC
>.|TRBV2|TRBJ2-7|.
CASSAGADEQYF
TGTGCCAGCAGTGCAGGGGCCGACGAGCAGTACTTC
>.|TRBV5-1|TRBJ1-2|TRBD1
CASSLDRGEYGYTF
TGCGCCAGCAGCTTGGACAGGGGGGAATATGGCTACACCTTC
>.|TRBV2|TRBJ1-2|.
CASSDGTAGGYTF
TGTGCCAGCAGTGATGGGACGGCGGGGGGCTACACCTTC
>.|TRBV28|TRBJ2-3|.
CASSFSGTPSPDTQYF
TGTGCCAGCAGTTTCTCCGGGACCCCCTCTCCAGATACGCAGTATTTT
>once|TRBV12-5|TRBJ2-3|TRBD2
CASGLGRSGGTDTQYF
TGTGCTAGTGGTTTGGGCCGTAGCGGGGGCACAGATACGCAGTATTTT
>.|TRBV5-1|TRBJ2-2|TRBD1
CASSSGGQGTTGELFF
TGCGCCAGCAGCTCAGGAGGACAGGGAACCACCGGGGAGCTGTTTTTT
>.|TRBV7-8|TRBJ1-1|.
CASSLVGGETEAFF
TGTGCCAGCAGCTTAGTGGGGGGCGAAACTGAAGCTTTCTTT
>many|TRBV6-4|TRBJ1-1|.
CASSDSAGAYTEAFF
TGTGCCAGCAGTGACTCGGCGGGGGCGTACACTGAAGCTTTCTTT
>few|TRBV7-9|TRBJ2-7|.
CASSPTSDRSEQYF
TGTGCCAGCAGCCCAACCTCGGACAGATCCGAGCAGTACTTC
>.|TRBV6-1|TRBJ1-5|TRBD1
CASSQGGQYQPQHF
TGTGCCAGCAGTCAGGGGGGTCAGTATCAGCCCCAGCATTTT
>.|TRBV4-1|TRBJ2-2|.
CASSQARLQGNFTGELFF
TGCGCCAGCAGCCAAGCTCGATTACAGGGAAACTTCACCGGGGAGCTGTTTTTT
>.|TRBV11-2|TRBJ2-5|TRBD1
CASSLGGTGTLETQYF
TGTGCCAGCAGCTTAGGGGGGACAGGAACGTTGGAGACCCAGTACTTC
>.|TRBV5-1|TRBJ1-1|.
CASSLTGRQRNTEAFF
TGCGCCAGCAGCTTGACAGGGCGCCAGAGGAACACTGAAGCTTTCTTT
>.|TRBV5-1|TRBJ2-5|.
CASSPGDKQETQYF
TGCGCCAGCAGCCCTGGGGACAAACAAGAGACCCAGTACTTC
>.|TRBV18|TRBJ2-3|TRBD2
CASSPGLAENTDTQYF
TGTGCCAGCTCACCCGGACTAGCGGAAAACACAGATACGCAGTATTTT
>.|TRBV6-1|TRBJ2-5|.
CASSAKETQYF
TGTGCCAGCAGTGCAAAAGAGACCCAGTACTTC
>.|TRBV2|TRBJ2-7|TRBD2
CASRYSGSLYEQYF
TGTGCCAGCAGATATAGCGGGAGCCTATACGAGCAGTACTTC
>.|TRBV5-6|TRBJ2-2|TRBD1
CASSFDRGSNTGELFF
TGTGCCAGCAGCTTTGACAGGGGCTCGAACACCGGGGAGCTGTTTTTT
>.|TRBV6-5|TRBJ2-5|.
CASSLVVGLRETQYF
TGTGCCAGCAGTTTAGTCGTGGGACTCCGAGAGACCCAGTACTTC
>.|TRBV23-1|TRBJ2-4|.
CASLEGRDVQYF
TGCGCCAGCCTCGAGGGTCGGGACGTTCAGTACTTC
>.|TRBV7-9|TRBJ2-7|.
CASSGRGSGGPITYEQYF
TGTGCCAGCAGCGGGAGGGGCTCAGGGGGCCCTATTACATACGAGCAGTACTTC
>.|TRBV19|TRBJ1-1|.
CASSMLDRRGGNTEAFF
TGTGCCAGTAGTATGCTCGACAGAAGGGGAGGGAACACTGAAGCTTTCTTT
>.|TRBV6-6|TRBJ1-1|.
CASSPGRGLRTEAFF
TGTGCCAGCAGCCCCGGGAGGGGATTGAGGACTGAAGCTTTCTTT
>.|TRBV7-9|TRBJ1-4|.
CASIDSGVSEKLFF
TGTGCCAGCATCGATTCGGGGGTTTCGGAAAAACTGTTTTTT
>.|TRBV15|TRBJ1-3|TRBD1
CATSWTGGAYGNTIYF
TGTGCCACCAGCTGGACAGGGGGCGCTTACGGAAACACCATATATTTT
>.|TRBV7-2|TRBJ1-3|.
CASSLSGSLVGNTIYF
TGTGCCAGCAGCTTATCGGGCAGTTTAGTTGGAAACACCATATATTTT
>.|TRBV6-5|TRBJ2-7|.
CASRRGTKSSYEQYF
TGTGCCAGCAGACGCGGGACAAAGAGCTCCTACGAGCAGTACTTC
>.|TRBV5-1|TRBJ1-1|TRBD1
CASSPGTGVTEAFF
TGCGCCAGCAGCCCCGGGACAGGGGTTACTGAAGCTTTCTTT
>few|TRBV12-5|TRBJ2-7|TRBD2
CASRLAGGSYEQYF
TGTGCTAGCAGACTAGCGGGAGGTTCCTACGAGCAGTACTTC
>.|TRBV9|TRBJ2-5|TRBD2
CASSVAGGEGETQYF
TGTGCCAGCAGCGTAGCGGGAGGGGAGGGAGAGACCCAGTACTTC
>.|TRBV7-6|TRBJ1-2|TRBD1
CASSPRQGLDYGYTF
TGTGCCAGCAGCCCCCGACAGGGGTTGGACTATGGCTACACCTTC
>.|TRBV30|TRBJ1-1|.
CAWRLPGTEAFF
TGTGCCTGGAGGCTCCCGGGGACTGAAGCTTTCTTT
>many|TRBV27|TRBJ2-7|.
CASSFKGLSYEQYF
TGTGCCAGCAGTTTTAAGGGCCTCTCCTACGAGCAGTACTTC
>many|TRBV25-1|TRBJ1-4|TRBD1
CASSERLGQGAGEKLFF
TGTGCCAGCAGTGAAAGGTTGGGACAGGGGGCAGGTGAAAAACTGTTTTTT
>.|TRBV7-2|TRBJ1-4|.
CASSLVASGSKADEKLFF
TGTGCCAGCAGCTTAGTTGCGTCAGGGTCGAAGGCGGATGAAAAACTGTTTTTT
>.|TRBV5-1|TRBJ1-2|.
CASSPDTGRFGYTF
TGCGCCAGCAGCCCTGACACGGGGCGGTTTGGCTACACCTTC
>.|TRBV16|TRBJ2-7|.
CASSLSGAADYEQYF
TGTGCCAGCAGCCTCTCTGGGGCAGCCGACTACGAGCAGTACTTC
>few|TRBV5-4|TRBJ2-1|TRBD2
CASSLWRERNEQFF
TGTGCCAGCAGCTTGTGGCGGGAGCGGAATGAGCAGTTCTTC
>once|TRBV5-6|TRBJ2-5|TRBD2
CASTNSGSGETQYF
TGTGCCAGCACCAATAGCGGGAGTGGGGAGACCCAGTACTTC
>.|TRBV9|TRBJ2-2|.
CASSVDLRDTGELFF
TGTGCCAGCAGCGTAGATCTGAGGGACACCGGGGAGCTGTTTTTT